These T cell receptor beta chains were read from a single sample in a study of cytomegalovirus exposure and HLA in healthy donors. The protocol was immunoSEQ multiplex PCR, while the TCRdb copy is restricted to in-frame clones and leaves out a portion. The sample has 80,000 to 100,000 clones, under 75% seen once; the top ten hold roughly 2.5%. The sequencing sample was made of PBMCs. The receptor source for this set is a man between 50 and 59 years old in good health and CMV-seronegative. CDR3s include the opening cysteine and the closing phenylalanine or tryptophan. Fields, in order: V gene, J gene, D gene, clone size, CDR3 DNA, CDR3 protein. A D gene is named only where the DNA matches it firmly. Some rows mark clone size as missing; the rest say once, few, many or name a class of expanded clone.

TRBV7-2	TRBJ1-1	-	-	TGTGCCAGCAGCTTAGGGCAGGCGGGGACTGAAGCTTTCTTT	CASSLGQAGTEAFF
TRBV19	TRBJ2-2	-	few	TGTGCCAGTAGTATAATGAGCACCGGGGAGCTGTTTTTT	CASSIMSTGELFF
TRBV28	TRBJ1-1	-	few	TGTGCCAGCAGTACTTATCACGCGGAGGGAGACGTTGCTGCTTTCTTT	CASSTYHAEGDVAAFF
TRBV2	TRBJ2-1	-	-	TGTGCCAGCAGTGAACCTCGGGGAAGGGAGTTCTTC	CASSEPRGREFF
TRBV27	TRBJ2-1	TRBD2	-	TGTGCCAGCAGCCCGACTAGCGGGAGTGGGGGGTTCGATGAGCAGTTCTTC	CASSPTSGSGGFDEQFF
TRBV6-1	TRBJ2-7	TRBD1	-	TGTGCCAGCAGTGGTGGGACAGGGTCTATCTACGAGCAGTACTTC	CASSGGTGSIYEQYF
TRBV4-1	TRBJ1-5	-	-	TGCGCCAGCAGCTGGGGCGCTTCCCCCGGTGGCAATCAGCCCCAGCATTTT	CASSWGASPGGNQPQHF
TRBV5-1	TRBJ1-4	TRBD1	few	TGCGCCAGCAGCCAAGGGGGCGGGACAGAAAAACTGTTTTTT	CASSQGGGTEKLFF
TRBV4-2	TRBJ1-1	TRBD1	-	TGTGCCAGCAGCCCGGGACAGGGGTACACTGAAGCTTTCTTT	CASSPGQGYTEAFF
TRBV7-6	TRBJ2-5	TRBD2	-	TGTGCCAGCAGCTTAGCCCCTAGCGGGAGCCGGCAAGAGACCCAGTACTTC	CASSLAPSGSRQETQYF
TRBV15	TRBJ2-1	TRBD2	-	TGTGCCACCAGCAGAGCTAGCGGGATAAGGGAGCAGTTCTTC	CATSRASGIREQFF
TRBV7-2	TRBJ1-2	-	-	TGTGCCGTCAGAGGGGGGGCTCTAAACTATGGCTACACCTTC	CAVRGGALNYGYTF
TRBV7-9	TRBJ2-7	-	-	TGTGCCAGCAGCTTACGCGGCGTGACCTCCTACGAGCAGTACTTC	CASSLRGVTSYEQYF
TRBV28	TRBJ1-2	-	-	TGTGCCAGCAGTTTCGGGGTACGCTACACCTTC	CASSFGVRYTF
TRBV4-2	TRBJ2-1	TRBD1	few	TGTGCCAGCAGCCAAGTTGGACAGGGTAACGAGCAGTTCTTC	CASSQVGQGNEQFF
TRBV5-1	TRBJ2-1	-	few	TGCGCCAGCAGCTTGGGGGGCCATTACAATGAGCAGTTCTTC	CASSLGGHYNEQFF
TRBV5-1	TRBJ2-1	TRBD2	-	TGCGCCAGCAGCTTGGAGGGTAGAAGCGGGAGGGGGAGTGAGCAGTTCTTC	CASSLEGRSGRGSEQFF
TRBV10-2	TRBJ2-7	TRBD2	few	TGCGCCAGCAGTGAAGAACGGGGGGGATACGAGCAGTACTTC	CASSEERGGYEQYF
TRBV5-1	TRBJ2-2	-	-	TGCGCCAGCAGCTTGGCGGGGGGCGTAACCGGGGAGCTGTTTTTT	CASSLAGGVTGELFF
TRBV5-4	TRBJ2-6	-	few	TGTGCCAGCAGCCTAAACGGGGTATCCGGGGCCAACGTCCTGACTTTC	CASSLNGVSGANVLTF
TRBV7-9	TRBJ2-7	TRBD2	-	TGTGCCAGCAGCTCTAGCGGGAGAGGGTACGAGCAGTACTTC	CASSSSGRGYEQYF
TRBV7-2	TRBJ1-2	TRBD1	-	TGTGCCAGCAGTGAAGGACAGGGAGACTATGGCTACACCTTC	CASSEGQGDYGYTF
TRBV19	TRBJ2-7	TRBD2	once	TGTGCCAGTAGTCGGAGCGGGGGGGCCTACGAGCAGTACTTC	CASSRSGGAYEQYF
TRBV14	TRBJ2-3	TRBD1	once	TGTGCCAGCAGCCAAGAACTTTCAGGGGGCGCAGATACGCAGTATTTT	CASSQELSGGADTQYF
TRBV7-2	TRBJ2-7	TRBD1	few	TGTGCCAGCAGCGTACAGGGGAACACGCACGAGCAGTACTTC	CASSVQGNTHEQYF
TRBV28	TRBJ1-1	-	-	TGTGCCAGCAGGTCGGACAGCTCCATGAACACTGAAGCTTTCTTT	CASRSDSSMNTEAFF
TRBV9	TRBJ2-7	-	-	TGTGCCAGCAGCGCCTTTGACAGCAGCTACGAGCAGTACTTC	CASSAFDSSYEQYF
TRBV27	TRBJ1-3	-	-	TGTGCCAGCAGTTTATCATCTCCCGGGATCTCTGGAAACACCATATATTTT	CASSLSSPGISGNTIYF
TRBV4-1	TRBJ1-4	-	few	TGCGCCAGCAGCCATGGTGATGCGGAAAAACTGTTTTTT	CASSHGDAEKLFF
TRBV28	TRBJ1-5	TRBD1	-	TGTGCCAGCAGTTTGGGTGACCAGGGGGCTTCTCAGCCCCAGCATTTT	CASSLGDQGASQPQHF
TRBV28	TRBJ2-7	TRBD2	-	TGTGCCAGCAACATAAATGTCATCGGGAGGGCCGCCTACGAGCAGTACTTC	CASNINVIGRAAYEQYF
TRBV2	TRBJ1-2	-	-	TGTGCCAGCAGAGAATCCGGGATCAACTATGGCTACACCTTC	CASRESGINYGYTF
TRBV6-1	TRBJ2-7	TRBD2	-	TGTGCCAGCAGTGACCAACTAGCGGGTAAAGTCTCCTACGAGCAGTACTTC	CASSDQLAGKVSYEQYF
TRBV7-9	TRBJ1-3	TRBD1	-	TGTGCCAGCAGCTTAAGGAGACAGGGGAACTCTGGAAACACCATATATTTT	CASSLRRQGNSGNTIYF
TRBV18	TRBJ1-4	-	-	TGTGCCAGCTCACCGGGGGCGGATGAAAAACTGTTTTTT	CASSPGADEKLFF
TRBV4-1	TRBJ2-3	-	-	TGCGCCAGCAGCCTCACAGAGCTCACCACAGATACGCAGTATTTT	CASSLTELTTDTQYF
TRBV10-3	TRBJ2-3	-	-	TGTGCCATCAGTGACCCGAGGCTAAGTACAGATACGCAGTATTTT	CAISDPRLSTDTQYF
TRBV6-1	TRBJ1-5	TRBD1	-	TGTGCCAGCAGAGCCGGACAGGGTGGGAATCAGCCCCAGCATTTT	CASRAGQGGNQPQHF
TRBV5-1	TRBJ1-2	TRBD1	-	TGCGCCAGCAGTGAGGGGACAGGGCCTTATGGCTACACCTTC	CASSEGTGPYGYTF
TRBV18	TRBJ2-3	TRBD2	-	TGTGCCAGCTCACCTCTTCCTACTAGCGGCAGCACAGATACGCAGTATTTT	CASSPLPTSGSTDTQYF
TRBV9	TRBJ2-7	TRBD1	-	TGTGCCAGCAGCGTAGGACAGGGTGACGAGCAGTACTTC	CASSVGQGDEQYF
TRBV7-9	TRBJ2-7	-	-	TGTGCCAGCAGCCCAAAGCGGACGGGATCCTACGAGCAGTACTTC	CASSPKRTGSYEQYF
TRBV6-5	TRBJ1-3	TRBD1	-	TGTGCCAGCAGCCAAGCCATGACAGGGGGAAACACCATATATTTT	CASSQAMTGGNTIYF
TRBV18	TRBJ2-3	-	once	TGTGCCAGCTCACCTCGGCAGGGGCGGGCTACAGATACGCAGTATTTT	CASSPRQGRATDTQYF
TRBV6-6	TRBJ1-1	-	-	TGTGCCAGCAGTTCCCCCCAGGGGCCGAACACTGAAGCTTTCTTT	CASSSPQGPNTEAFF
TRBV11-2	TRBJ1-2	-	-	TGTGCCAGCAGCTTAGCAGACTATGGCTACACCTTC	CASSLADYGYTF
TRBV7-9	TRBJ2-5	TRBD2	-	TGTGCCAGCAGCCGGGGTGATTGGCGGGGGGGCGAGGAGACCCAGTACTTC	CASSRGDWRGGEETQYF
TRBV5-1	TRBJ2-2	-	once	TGCGCCAGCTGCGGAGTTAACACCGGGGAGCTGTTTTTT	CASCGVNTGELFF
TRBV7-9	TRBJ2-1	TRBD1	few	TGTGCCAGCTGTTCCGGGACAGGGGGCCTAGATGAGCAGTTCTTC	CASCSGTGGLDEQFF
TRBV10-1	TRBJ2-3	TRBD2	-	TGCGCCAGCAGTGAAAAACTAGCGGGAGGGGCAGATACGCAGTATTTT	CASSEKLAGGADTQYF
TRBV19	TRBJ1-1	-	once	TGTGCCAGTAGTTCCCTATTACAGGGAATGAACACTGAAGCTTTCTTT	CASSSLLQGMNTEAFF
TRBV7-8	TRBJ2-1	TRBD2	-	TGTGCCAGCAGCTTCAGGGCGGGGGGGGGTGATGAGCAGTTCTTC	CASSFRAGGGDEQFF
TRBV7-3	TRBJ2-1	TRBD2	-	TGTGCCAGCAGGAGACTAGCGGGAGGGCCAGGTGAGCAGTTCTTC	CASRRLAGGPGEQFF
TRBV6-5	TRBJ1-2	-	-	TGTGCCAGCAGGGGGAGTGGGTCTGGCTACACCTTC	CASRGSGSGYTF